Below, one T cell receptor (beta chain) is given with its context. The sample is drawn from a study of blood T cell repertoires in COVID-19. Whole-study context: There were acute and convalescent COVID-19 samples, and they came from the United States, Italy and Spain.

Source study methods: By means of reference gene primer amplification, nucleated cell counts were estimated. Repertoires were generated with immunoSEQ multiplex PCR, while TCRdb's copy carries only in-frame clones and drops some. V, J and clone size are those of that table, while D and trimming were read from the DNA. The sample has about 230,000 clones, over 70% seen once. This CDR3 is 12 amino acids long. CDR1 SGHDT and CDR2 YYEEEE come from the germline V gene. V was shortened by 4 bases and J by 4 bases, with 8 bases between the two germline ends. This clonotype was sampled from a man aged 40-50 years with active or convalescent COVID-19. Sequenced input: peripheral blood. The J gene is TRBJ1-2, the V gene TRBV5-6; D is uncertain. The CDR3 loop reads CASSPGSYGYTF. CDR3 sequence (DNA): TGTGCCAGCAGCCCCGGTTCCTATGGCTACACCTTC. Together with reference TRBV5-6 and TRBJ1-2, the CDR3 gives the full variable domain: DAGVTQSPTHLIKTRGQQVTLRCSPKSGHDTVSWYQQALGQGPQFIFQYYEEEERQRGNFPDRFSGHQFPNYSSELNVNALLLGDSALYLCASSPGSYGYTFGSGTRLTVV.